A selection of T cell receptor beta chains follows, all from one sample in a study of identical twins. A single record per CDR3 protein comes from TCRdb applying MiXCR to the 5' RACE reads. The table records approximately 690,000 distinct CDR3 sequences, around 6% of them present only once. The sample was naive T cells sorted from blood. The receptors were sampled from a man between 18 and 35 years old in good health. CDR3s include the opening cysteine and the closing phenylalanine or tryptophan. Fields, in order: clone size, V gene, D gene, J gene, CDR3 protein, CDR3 DNA. D genes are given only for firm matches. Clone size is given for some rows only: seen once, a few or many times, or a class if the clone is expanded.

abundance: NA; v_gene: TRBV11-3; d_gene: NA; j_gene: TRBJ2-1; CDR3aa: CASSLRRGTNNEQFF; CDR3nt: TGTGCCAGCAGCCTTAGGCGCGGGACGAACAATGAGCAGTTCTTC
abundance: few; v_gene: TRBV29-1; d_gene: NA; j_gene: TRBJ2-6; CDR3aa: CSALQTDYPGANVLTF; CDR3nt: TGCAGCGCCCTTCAGACAGACTATCCTGGGGCCAACGTCCTGACTTTC
abundance: many; v_gene: TRBV15; d_gene: TRBD2; j_gene: TRBJ2-3; CDR3aa: CATRSSGEGDTQYF; CDR3nt: TGTGCCACGCGCTCTAGCGGGGAAGGGGATACGCAGTATTTT
abundance: many; v_gene: TRBV9; d_gene: TRBD1; j_gene: TRBJ2-3; CDR3aa: CASSVVNEGTGGTDTQYF; CDR3nt: TGTGCCAGCAGCGTAGTCAATGAAGGGACAGGCGGCACAGATACGCAGTATTTT
abundance: few; v_gene: TRBV27; d_gene: NA; j_gene: TRBJ1-1; CDR3aa: CASSSPRGVNTEAFF; CDR3nt: TGTGCCAGCAGTTCTCCCAGGGGAGTGAACACTGAAGCTTTCTTT
abundance: few; v_gene: TRBV29-1; d_gene: NA; j_gene: TRBJ1-1; CDR3aa: CSVAYRIWDTEAFF; CDR3nt: TGCAGCGTCGCTTACAGGATCTGGGACACTGAAGCTTTCTTT
abundance: many; v_gene: TRBV20-1; d_gene: TRBD2; j_gene: TRBJ2-1; CDR3aa: CSATTSGRSYNEQFF; CDR3nt: TGCAGTGCCACAACTAGCGGGAGGTCGTACAATGAGCAGTTCTTC
abundance: many; v_gene: TRBV6-4; d_gene: TRBD1; j_gene: TRBJ2-6; CDR3aa: CASSRQGTTTLSGANVLTF; CDR3nt: TGTGCCAGCAGTCGACAGGGAACAACCACCCTCTCTGGGGCCAACGTCCTGACTTTC
abundance: many; v_gene: TRBV4-3; d_gene: NA; j_gene: TRBJ2-1; CDR3aa: CASSQDPIGGTRYNEQFF; CDR3nt: TGCGCCAGCAGCCAAGATCCGATCGGAGGAACCCGCTACAATGAGCAGTTCTTC
abundance: many; v_gene: TRBV12-3/TRBV12-4; d_gene: NA; j_gene: TRBJ2-4; CDR3aa: CASSLGGHLLAKNIQYF; CDR3nt: TGTGCCAGCAGTTTAGGGGGACACCTATTAGCCAAAAACATTCAGTACTTC
abundance: few; v_gene: TRBV28; d_gene: NA; j_gene: TRBJ2-5; CDR3aa: CASGVLVGSSAQYF; CDR3nt: TGTGCCAGCGGGGTATTAGTCGGGTCTTCGGCCCAGTACTTC
abundance: many; v_gene: TRBV29-1; d_gene: NA; j_gene: TRBJ1-4; CDR3aa: CSVGGLPWAEKLFF; CDR3nt: TGCAGCGTTGGAGGACTCCCGTGGGCGGAAAAACTGTTTTTT
abundance: many; v_gene: TRBV29-1; d_gene: NA; j_gene: TRBJ1-1; CDR3aa: CSVVGQLNTEAFF; CDR3nt: TGCAGCGTGGTTGGACAGCTGAACACTGAAGCTTTCTTT
abundance: few; v_gene: TRBV5-6; d_gene: TRBD2; j_gene: TRBJ2-2; CDR3aa: CASSAGTTFTGELFF; CDR3nt: TGTGCCAGCAGCGCCGGGACTACCTTCACCGGGGAGCTGTTTTTT
abundance: many; v_gene: TRBV11-2; d_gene: NA; j_gene: TRBJ2-7; CDR3aa: CASSLDRRSSYEQYF; CDR3nt: TGTGCCAGCAGCTTAGACAGAAGGAGTTCCTACGAGCAGTACTTC
abundance: many; v_gene: TRBV6-1; d_gene: NA; j_gene: TRBJ2-2; CDR3aa: CATSPNPNTGELFF; CDR3nt: TGTGCCACGTCCCCAAACCCGAACACCGGGGAGCTGTTTTTT
abundance: NA; v_gene: TRBV10-2; d_gene: TRBD1; j_gene: TRBJ2-5; CDR3aa: CASSELTGGQETQYF; CDR3nt: TGCGCCAGCAGTGAACTCACAGGGGGTCAAGAGACCCAGTACTTC
abundance: many; v_gene: TRBV5-6; d_gene: NA; j_gene: TRBJ1-1; CDR3aa: CASSLSRGTEAFF; CDR3nt: TGTGCCAGCAGTTTATCCCGTGGGACTGAAGCTTTCTTT
abundance: many; v_gene: TRBV29-1; d_gene: NA; j_gene: TRBJ1-1; CDR3aa: CSVEDPRNMNTEAFF; CDR3nt: TGCAGCGTTGAAGATCCGCGGAACATGAACACTGAAGCTTTCTTT
abundance: NA; v_gene: TRBV5-1; d_gene: TRBD2; j_gene: TRBJ2-3; CDR3aa: CASSTGLAGVSTDTQYF; CDR3nt: TGCGCCAGCAGCACGGGACTAGCGGGAGTTTCGACAGATACGCAGTATTTT
abundance: many; v_gene: TRBV12-3/TRBV12-4; d_gene: NA; j_gene: TRBJ1-5; CDR3aa: CASSLKSNQPQHF; CDR3nt: TGTGCCAGCAGTTTAAAGAGCAATCAGCCCCAGCATTTT
abundance: few; v_gene: TRBV20-1; d_gene: NA; j_gene: TRBJ1-5; CDR3aa: CSAREGSGNQPQHF; CDR3nt: TGCAGTGCTAGAGAGGGTAGTGGCAATCAGCCCCAGCATTTT
abundance: many; v_gene: TRBV29-1; d_gene: NA; j_gene: TRBJ2-2; CDR3aa: CSVGGVLNTGELFF; CDR3nt: TGCAGCGTTGGCGGCGTCCTGAACACCGGGGAGCTGTTTTTT
abundance: NA; v_gene: TRBV11-1; d_gene: NA; j_gene: TRBJ2-5; CDR3aa: CASSRALAETQYF; CDR3nt: TGTGCCAGCAGCCGGGCTTTAGCAGAGACCCAGTACTTC
abundance: few; v_gene: TRBV30; d_gene: NA; j_gene: TRBJ1-3; CDR3aa: CASPGAAGNTIYF; CDR3nt: TGTGCCTCCCCTGGAGCGGCTGGAAACACCATATATTTT
abundance: many; v_gene: TRBV9; d_gene: NA; j_gene: TRBJ2-1; CDR3aa: CASSGSSPHEQFF; CDR3nt: TGTGCCAGCAGCGGGAGTTCTCCCCATGAGCAGTTCTTC
abundance: many; v_gene: TRBV29-1; d_gene: TRBD2; j_gene: TRBJ2-7; CDR3aa: CSVAGTSGGEQYF; CDR3nt: TGCAGCGTTGCCGGGACTTCGGGGGGCGAGCAGTACTTC
abundance: NA; v_gene: TRBV12-3/TRBV12-4; d_gene: NA; j_gene: TRBJ1-1; CDR3aa: CASSLDGITEAFF; CDR3nt: TGTGCCAGCAGTTTAGACGGGATCACTGAAGCTTTCTTT
abundance: many; v_gene: TRBV20-1; d_gene: NA; j_gene: TRBJ2-1; CDR3aa: CSARLAYHNEQFF; CDR3nt: TGCAGTGCTAGGTTGGCCTATCACAATGAGCAGTTCTTC
abundance: NA; v_gene: TRBV6-1; d_gene: NA; j_gene: TRBJ2-2; CDR3aa: CATLLSPRSGELFF; CDR3nt: TGTGCCACCCTCCTCAGCCCCCGCAGCGGGGAGCTGTTTTTT
abundance: NA; v_gene: TRBV6-5; d_gene: NA; j_gene: TRBJ2-2; CDR3aa: CASSYSNIEVPNTGELFF; CDR3nt: TGTGCCAGCAGTTACTCGAACATCGAGGTCCCGAACACCGGGGAGCTGTTTTTT
abundance: NA; v_gene: TRBV5-1; d_gene: TRBD2; j_gene: TRBJ2-7; CDR3aa: CASSLGSGTPYEQYF; CDR3nt: TGCGCCAGCAGCTTGGGGAGCGGGACCCCCTACGAGCAGTACTTC
abundance: few; v_gene: TRBV20-1; d_gene: NA; j_gene: TRBJ2-7; CDR3aa: CSAPRGGFSYEQYF; CDR3nt: TGCAGTGCCCCGAGGGGGGGATTTTCCTACGAGCAGTACTTC
abundance: NA; v_gene: TRBV16; d_gene: NA; j_gene: TRBJ1-4; CDR3aa: CASSQSLVSEEKLFF; CDR3nt: TGTGCCAGCAGCCAATCGTTGGTCTCGGAAGAAAAACTGTTTTTT
abundance: few; v_gene: TRBV6-5; d_gene: NA; j_gene: TRBJ1-4; CDR3aa: CASSSEPTNEKLFF; CDR3nt: TGTGCCAGCAGTTCAGAACCAACTAATGAAAAACTGTTTTTT
abundance: few; v_gene: TRBV14; d_gene: NA; j_gene: TRBJ2-4; CDR3aa: CASSQGGGYIQYF; CDR3nt: TGTGCCAGCAGCCAAGGTGGGGGATACATTCAGTACTTC
abundance: many; v_gene: TRBV12-3/TRBV12-4; d_gene: NA; j_gene: TRBJ2-7; CDR3aa: CASSPPPLGEQYF; CDR3nt: TGTGCCAGCAGCCCCCCTCCCTTGGGGGAGCAGTACTTC
abundance: NA; v_gene: TRBV12-3/TRBV12-4; d_gene: NA; j_gene: TRBJ2-2; CDR3aa: CASSLMGDPTGELFF; CDR3nt: TGTGCCAGCAGTTTAATGGGGGACCCCACCGGGGAGCTGTTTTTT
abundance: few; v_gene: TRBV7-8; d_gene: TRBD2; j_gene: TRBJ2-5; CDR3aa: CASRLLAGGQETQYF; CDR3nt: TGTGCCAGCCGCCTCCTAGCGGGAGGGCAAGAGACCCAGTACTTC
abundance: NA; v_gene: TRBV5-6; d_gene: TRBD1; j_gene: TRBJ2-7; CDR3aa: CASSPRDRGFEQYF; CDR3nt: TGTGCCAGCAGCCCTAGGGACAGGGGATTCGAGCAGTACTTC
abundance: many; v_gene: TRBV6-5; d_gene: NA; j_gene: TRBJ1-2; CDR3aa: CASSRGYTF; CDR3nt: TGTGCCAGCAGTAGGGGCTACACCTTC
abundance: NA; v_gene: TRBV6-1; d_gene: NA; j_gene: TRBJ2-3; CDR3aa: CASRRQTSGEGTDTQYF; CDR3nt: TGTGCCAGCAGACGCCAGACCTCAGGGGAAGGAACAGATACGCAGTATTTT
abundance: many; v_gene: TRBV5-1; d_gene: TRBD1; j_gene: TRBJ2-1; CDR3aa: CASSPRGQALGNEQFF; CDR3nt: TGCGCCAGCAGCCCCAGAGGACAGGCCCTCGGGAATGAGCAGTTCTTC
abundance: NA; v_gene: TRBV10-3; d_gene: TRBD1; j_gene: TRBJ2-7; CDR3aa: CAIRSGTGGYEQYF; CDR3nt: TGTGCCATCAGATCTGGGACAGGGGGCTACGAGCAGTACTTC
abundance: many; v_gene: TRBV4-2; d_gene: NA; j_gene: TRBJ2-7; CDR3aa: CASSQELSPGSYEQYF; CDR3nt: TGTGCCAGCAGCCAAGAGCTCAGCCCAGGTAGCTACGAGCAGTACTTC
abundance: few; v_gene: TRBV2; d_gene: NA; j_gene: TRBJ2-1; CDR3aa: CASHSYHEQFF; CDR3nt: TGTGCCAGCCACTCGTACCATGAGCAGTTCTTC
abundance: many; v_gene: TRBV11-2; d_gene: TRBD1; j_gene: TRBJ2-1; CDR3aa: CASSLGQGMFNEQFF; CDR3nt: TGTGCCAGCAGCTTAGGACAGGGCATGTTCAATGAGCAGTTCTTC